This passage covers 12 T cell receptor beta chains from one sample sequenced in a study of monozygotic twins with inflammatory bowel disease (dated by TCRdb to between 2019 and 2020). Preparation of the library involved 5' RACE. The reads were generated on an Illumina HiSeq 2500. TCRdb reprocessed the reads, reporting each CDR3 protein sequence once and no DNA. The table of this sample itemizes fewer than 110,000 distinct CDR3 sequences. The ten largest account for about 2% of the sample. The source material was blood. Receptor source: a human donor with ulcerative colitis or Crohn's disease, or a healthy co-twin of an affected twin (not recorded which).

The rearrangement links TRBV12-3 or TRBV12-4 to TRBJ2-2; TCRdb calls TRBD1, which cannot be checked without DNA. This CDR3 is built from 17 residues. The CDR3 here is CASRPSWDRGNTGELFF.

CDR3 loop: CASSTGTTSSYEQYF. The chain joins TRBV12-3 or TRBV12-4 to TRBJ2-7; TCRdb lists TRBD1, though no DNA is available to test this call. CDR3 size: 15 residues.

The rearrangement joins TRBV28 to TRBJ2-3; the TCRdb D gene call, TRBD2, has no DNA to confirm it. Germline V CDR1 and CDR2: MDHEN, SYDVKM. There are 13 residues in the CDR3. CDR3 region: CASNGGGGPSEYF. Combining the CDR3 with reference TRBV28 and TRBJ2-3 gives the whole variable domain DVKVTQSSRYLVKRTGEKVFLECVQDMDHENMFWYRQDPGLGLRLIYFSYDVKMKEKGDIPEGYSVSREKKERFSLILESASTNQTSMYLCASNGGGGPSEYFGPGTRLTVL.

The CDR3 sequence: CASSLAGERKFF. The chain carries TRBV12-3 or TRBV12-4 and TRBJ2-1; with no DNA, the TCRdb D assignment of TRBD1 cannot be verified. This CDR3 contains 12 residues.

The CDR3: CAWSVGQMNTEAFF. The chain employs TRBV30 and TRBJ1-1; the TCRdb call, TRBD1, lacks DNA for checking. This CDR3 has 14 amino acids. CDR1 is GTSNPN and CDR2 is SVGIG in the germline V gene (reference sequence).

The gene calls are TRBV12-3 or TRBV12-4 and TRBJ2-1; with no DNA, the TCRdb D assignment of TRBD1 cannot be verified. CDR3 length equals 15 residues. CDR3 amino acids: CASSLGQAGYNEQFF.

This CDR3 reads CASSPSAKNTEAFF. The chain joins TRBV18 to TRBJ1-1. Germline values: CDR1 KGHSH, CDR2 LQKENI. CDR3 length: 14 amino acids.

The CDR3: CASSLRQLGTEAFF. The J gene is TRBJ1-1, the V gene TRBV28. In germline, CDR1 is MDHEN, CDR2 SYDVKM. This CDR3 is built from 14 residues.

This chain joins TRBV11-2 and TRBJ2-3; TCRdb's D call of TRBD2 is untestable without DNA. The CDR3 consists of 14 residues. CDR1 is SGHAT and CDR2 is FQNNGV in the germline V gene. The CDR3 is CASSLGGGPDTQYF. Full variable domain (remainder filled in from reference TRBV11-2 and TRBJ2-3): EAGVAQSPRYKIIEKRQSVAFWCNPISGHATLYWYQQILGQGPKLLIQFQNNGVVDDSQLPKDRFSAERLKGVDSTLKIQPAKLEDSAVYLCASSLGGGPDTQYFGPGTRLTVL.

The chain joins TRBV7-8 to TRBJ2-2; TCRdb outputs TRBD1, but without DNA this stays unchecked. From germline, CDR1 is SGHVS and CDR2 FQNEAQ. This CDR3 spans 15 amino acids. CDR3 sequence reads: CASSWFRTGGGELFF.

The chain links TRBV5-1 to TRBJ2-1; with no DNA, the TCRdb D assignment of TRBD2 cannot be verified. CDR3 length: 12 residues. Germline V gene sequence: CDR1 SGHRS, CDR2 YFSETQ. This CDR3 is CASSPPAHEQFF.

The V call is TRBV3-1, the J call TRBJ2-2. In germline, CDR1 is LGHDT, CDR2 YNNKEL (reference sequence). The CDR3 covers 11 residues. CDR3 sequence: CASRNTGELFF.